The T cell receptor beta chain under discussion was sequenced for a study of OX40 agonist ivuxolimab in advanced cancers. Whole-study findings and limits: At 0.1 to 3.0 mg/kg and by week 6, clonal expansion occurred in CD4+ and CD8+ blood T cells.

Generated by immunoSEQ multiplex PCR, the TCRdb table keeps only in-frame clones and is missing some. The data hold roughly 25,000 clones, with more than 75% observed a single time. The germline V and J ends were trimmed by 3 bases and 3 bases, with 18 bases remaining between them. The germline V gene has CDR1 LNHDA and CDR2 SQIVND (reference sequence). The CDR3 totals 17 residues. About this clone itself: The antigen remains undetermined.

The receptor was derived from an adult with an advanced solid tumor such as melanoma, head and neck, liver or kidney cancer. This specimen consisted of CD4+ or CD8+ T cells sorted from blood, obtained in a trial of the OX40 agonist ivuxolimab. The rearrangement joins TRBV19 to TRBJ2-1, with unresolved D. CDR3 protein: CASSIRADAPNYNEQFF. The CDR3 nucleotides are TGTGCCAGTAGTATTCGGGCGGACGCCCCCAACTACAATGAGCAGTTCTTC.